This T cell receptor beta chain was sequenced during a study of T cell clonotyping in hematopoietic cell transplantation. Findings and limits, study-wide: Higher Inverse Simpson Index values in graft donor and pretransplant recipient predicted broader posttransplant TCR diversity. Few recipient clonotypes overlapped donors; over 95% were de novo at given depth. After transplant, recipient diversity fell while pathologically expanded clonotypes grew through day 180.

V lost 6 bases and J 6 bases, leaving 19 bases between the germline ends. Per the germline V gene, CDR1 is SGHRS and CDR2 is YFSETQ. The CDR3 sequence is 15 residues long. In regard to this clone: The antigen remains unidentified.

Blood collection times were about day -28 and days 30, 100, 180 posttransplant. Produced via immunoSEQ multiplex PCR; TCRdb's table is partial and in-frame only. The sample has more than 2,000 clones, 82% seen once; the top ten hold 6% to 7.5%. Source: PBMCs, taken 100 days after allogeneic stem cell transplant. V and J are TRBV5-1 and TRBJ2-1, with a possible D match to TRBD1 (5 bases). The clonotype was recovered from a male patient aged 45 to 59 who had an allogeneic stem cell transplant from a related donor, so the T cells may come from the graft donor. Some clones in this sample may be carry-over from other donors' samples. DNA for the CDR3: TGCGCCAGCAACTCAAAACCACAACAGGTCAATGAGCAGTTCTTC. It codes for CASNSKPQQVNEQFF.